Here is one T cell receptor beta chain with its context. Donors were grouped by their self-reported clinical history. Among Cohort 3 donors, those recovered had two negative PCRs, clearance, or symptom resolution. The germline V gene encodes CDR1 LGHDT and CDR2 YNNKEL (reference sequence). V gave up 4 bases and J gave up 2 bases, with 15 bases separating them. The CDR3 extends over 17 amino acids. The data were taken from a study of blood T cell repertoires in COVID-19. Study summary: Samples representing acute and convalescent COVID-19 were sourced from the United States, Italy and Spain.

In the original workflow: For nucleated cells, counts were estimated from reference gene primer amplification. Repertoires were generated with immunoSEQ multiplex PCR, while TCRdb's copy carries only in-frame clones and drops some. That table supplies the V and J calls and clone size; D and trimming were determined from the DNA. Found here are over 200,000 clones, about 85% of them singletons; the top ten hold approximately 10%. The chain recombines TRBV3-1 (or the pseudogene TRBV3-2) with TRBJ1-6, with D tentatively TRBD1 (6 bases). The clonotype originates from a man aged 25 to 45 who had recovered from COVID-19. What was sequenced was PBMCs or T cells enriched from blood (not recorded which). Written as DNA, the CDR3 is TGTGCCAGCAGCCTTAGAGGGGGAAGGACCTATAATTCACCCCTCCACTTT. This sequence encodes CASSLRGGRTYNSPLHF.